One and the same sample provided the 8 T cell receptor beta chains below, sequenced in a study of blood T cells in healthy people across ages. Primers used in a second PCR of roughly 6 to 11 cycles were a sample-barcoded 5' primer and a J-beta primer mix. MiXCR, applied by TCRdb to the 5' RACE reads, yields one record per CDR3 protein. Seen here are 700,000 or so distinct CDR3 sequences, 20% to 25% observed once, and the top ten hold approximately 20%. Sequences were obtained from blood. The receptors here all came from a man in his 70s in good health.

Turning to this clonotype: An end of the junction does not agree with germline; a read error may underlie this. The rearrangement uses TRBV10-3 and TRBJ1-3; no clear D. In germline, CDR1 is ENHRY, CDR2 SYGVKD. CDR3 length: 15 amino acids. Here the CDR3 DNA reads TGTGTCATCAGTGAGTCCGGTCTCTCTGGAAACACCATATATTTT. Its protein product is CVISESGLSGNTIYF.

This clonotype occurred a few times. The chain has TRBV5-1 and TRBJ1-4; TRBD1 matches at 7 bases. Germline-derived CDR1 and CDR2 are SGHRS and YFSETQ. CDR3 size: 16 residues. With 4 bases clipped from V and 6 bases from J, the junction kept 12 bases outside the gene matches. CDR3 residues: CASSPGGDLYYEKLFF. CDR3 nucleotide sequence: TGCGCCAGCAGCCCAGGGGGAGATTTGTATTATGAAAAACTGTTTTTT.

V usage is TRBV20-1 and J usage is TRBJ2-3; the D gene is possibly TRBD2 (5 bases). This CDR3 is 17 amino acids long. V gave up 5 bases and J gave up 2 bases, with 23 bases separating them. Germline V CDR1 and CDR2: DFQATT, SNEGSKA (reference sequence). The CDR3 reads CSAFNTGSPLTTDTQYF. The CDR3 bases are TGCAGTGCTTTTAATACGGGGTCTCCTCTTACCACAGATACGCAGTATTTT.

The chain has TRBV18 and TRBJ1-1; tentatively, D is TRBD1 (6 bases). This CDR3 comprises 16 residues. Trimming pared 6 bases from V and 2 bases from J, leaving 19 bases between. CDR1 and CDR2 (germline): KGHSH, LQKENI. The CDR3 protein is CASSSGTPRGNTEAFF. The CDR3 region has the DNA TGTGCCAGCTCTTCGGGGACACCGAGGGGAAACACTGAAGCTTTCTTT. The full variable domain, in which reference TRBV18 and TRBJ1-1 provide the parts outside the CDR3, is NAGVMQNPRHLVRRRGQEARLRCSPMKGHSHVYWYRQLPEEGLKFMVYLQKENIIDESGMPKERFSAEFPKEGPSILRIQQVVRGDSAAYFCASSSGTPRGNTEAFFGQGTRLTVV.

This clonotype was recorded a few times. V usage is TRBV29-1 and J usage is TRBJ2-1, with 11 bases aligning to TRBD2. Unmatched junction bases numbered 12, after V lost 7 bases and J lost 7 bases. CDR3 length equals 15 residues. Germline V gene lookup returns CDR1 SQVTM and CDR2 ANQGSEA. The DNA for the CDR3 is TGCAGCGCCGCCCCGCTAGCGGGGGGCCGTAATGAGCAGTTCTTC. It encodes CSAAPLAGGRNEQFF.

The chain employs TRBV12-3 or TRBV12-4 and TRBJ1-2, with TRBD1 as a possible D gene (6 bases). The CDR3 length is 16 residues. The V and J ends lost 6 bases and 0 bases respectively, with 17 bases between them. CDR3 DNA: TGTGCCAGCAGCCTGGGCGGGACAACCGCTAACTATGGCTACACCTTC. Its translation: CASSLGGTTANYGYTF.

A few counts support this clonotype. The chain combines TRBV20-1 with TRBJ2-7; 8 bases fit TRBD2. This CDR3 has 15 residues. The V and J ends lost 5 bases and 6 bases, in that order; junction bases with no gene match: 15. CDR1 is DFQATT, CDR2 SNEGSKA, per germline (reference sequence). In DNA, the CDR3 is TGCAGTGCTCAAGCCGGCGGGGGGCCCGATGGCGAGCAGTACTTC. Amino acid sequence: CSAQAGGGPDGEQYF.

The rearrangement joins TRBV7-2 to TRBJ2-3, with 15 bases fitting TRBD2. The CDR3 totals 17 residues. J was trimmed by 4 bases and V by 5 bases; bases with no gene match: 7. The germline V gene encodes CDR1 SGHTA and CDR2 FQGNSA. The CDR3 loop is CASSQGLAGGLADTQYF. The DNA for the CDR3 is TGTGCCAGCAGCCAGGGACTAGCGGGAGGATTAGCAGATACGCAGTATTTT.